The 19 T cell receptor beta chains reported below all come from one sample, sequenced in a study of CD8 T cells in Susac syndrome. RNA was extracted with the RNeasy kit, and a quantity of about 0.5 to 1 ug was reverse transcribed using random hexamers. TCRdb itself ran the immunoSEQ multiplex PCR reads through MiXCR, one entry per CDR3 protein. The sample contains some 190,000 distinct CDR3 sequences, 85% to 95% of which appear only once. Sequencing input: CD4+ T cells from PBMCs. The receptors were sampled from a human donor in good health.

The chain joins TRBV7-9 to TRBJ2-5; TRBD1 aligns across 7 bases. The CDR3 consists of 14 residues. V shed 5 bases and J 1 base; nucleotides not matched to a gene: 4. Germline V gene sequence: CDR1 SEHNR, CDR2 FQNEAQ (reference sequence). CDR3 region: CASSSQGVQETQYF. CDR3 nucleotide sequence: TGTGCCAGCAGCAGTCAGGGGGTCCAAGAGACCCAGTACTTC.

The CDR3 DNA is TGTGCCAGCAGTTACTCGACCACAGTCCCAGATACGCAGTATTTT. Its translation is CASSYSTTVPDTQYF. The rearrangement joins TRBV6-5 to TRBJ2-3; no definite D call. The CDR3 is 15 residues long. The germline V and J ends were trimmed by 0 bases and 4 bases, with 11 bases remaining between them. CDR1 is MNHEY, CDR2 SVGAGI, per germline.

This sequence joins TRBV27 and TRBJ1-5, with D hard to call. The CDR3 covers 14 residues. Per the germline V gene, CDR1 is MNHEY and CDR2 is SMNVEV (reference sequence). Trimming took off 3 bases at V and 0 bases at J, with 6 bases between the two ends. As DNA, the CDR3 is TGTGCCAGCAGTTTGGAGGCTAGCAATCAGCCCCAGCATTTT. Protein: CASSLEASNQPQHF.

CDR3 sequence (DNA): TGCAGCGTTGAAGATCGTAGCGGGACGTTCTACAATGAGCAGTTCTTC. Translated, it gives CSVEDRSGTFYNEQFF. The rearrangement uses TRBV29-1 and TRBJ2-1, with 8 bases identical to TRBD2. The CDR3 totals 16 residues. V was clipped by 0 bases and J by 3 bases; unmatched bases: 7. Germline CDR1 reads SQVTM; CDR2 reads ANQGSEA.

This clonotype was detected once. The chain recombines TRBV21-1 with TRBJ1-3; the table's D call, TRBD1, has no DNA check behind it. TRBV21-1 is flagged as a pseudogene. The CDR3 totals 15 residues. The chain's CDR3 is CASSNAQGAGNTIYF. CDR3 nucleotides: TGTGCCAGCAGCAACGCCCAGGGTGCTGGAAACACCATATATTTT.

The gene calls are TRBV12-3 or TRBV12-4 and TRBJ2-5, with 7 nucleotides matching TRBD1. V was clipped by 3 bases and J by 5 bases; unmatched bases: 6. The CDR3 covers 14 residues. The CDR3: CASSFSGGSETQYF. The CDR3 bases are TGTGCCAGCAGTTTCTCAGGGGGATCGGAGACCCAGTACTTC.

V and J are TRBV30 and TRBJ1-4, with D possibly TRBD1 on 6 matching bases. Per the germline V gene, CDR1 is GTSNPN and CDR2 is SVGIG (reference sequence). V lost 2 bases and J 8 bases, leaving 15 bases between the germline ends. The CDR3 sequence is 14 residues long. This CDR3 is CAWSIAGVGEKLFF. The CDR3 DNA follows: TGTGCCTGGAGTATCGCAGGGGTCGGCGAAAAACTGTTTTTT.

The rearrangement links TRBV3-1 to TRBJ1-6, with D possibly matching TRBD1 (6 bases). The V gene's germline CDR1 is LGHDT and CDR2 YNNKEL (reference sequence). This CDR3 is 14 amino acids long. V was trimmed by 4 bases and J by 10 bases, leaving 14 bases between them. CDR3 nucleotide sequence: TGTGCCAGCAGCCTCGTGGGGGGGCGCTCACCCCTCCACTTT. Translation: CASSLVGGRSPLHF.

This clonotype has a single count. The chain uses TRBV3-1 and TRBJ2-1; D perhaps matches TRBD1 (6 bases). V dropped 2 bases and J dropped 8 bases, with 13 bases sitting between them. CDR1 LGHDT and CDR2 YNNKEL come from the germline V gene (reference sequence). This CDR3 contains 14 residues. CDR3 amino acids: CASSQRASGDEQFF. Here the CDR3 DNA reads TGTGCCAGCAGCCAACGCGCCTCAGGGGATGAGCAGTTCTTC.

A word on this clonotype: At one boundary the junction diverges from the germline segment, which might be a read error. V usage is TRBV15 and J usage is TRBJ1-3; D not resolved. The CDR3 extends over 13 amino acids. CDR1 and CDR2 (germline): LNHNV, YYDKDF (reference sequence). CDR3 DNA: TGTGCCACCAGCCCTCTTAACCGGGCCCCCCGCGATTTT. Translated: CATSPLNRAPRDF. Supplemented by reference TRBV15 and TRBJ1-3, the full variable domain reads DAMVIQNPRYQVTQFGKPVTLSCSQTLNHNVMYWYQQKSSQAPKLLFHYYDKDFNNEADTPDNFQSRRPNTSFCFLDIRSPGLGDTAMYLCATSPLNRAPRDFGEGSWLTVV.

The J gene is TRBJ2-1, the V gene TRBV20-1; 7 positions agree with TRBD2. Trimming at V came to 5 bases and at J to 5 bases, leaving 12 bases not matched to a gene. There are 15 residues in the CDR3. The V gene's germline CDR1 is DFQATT and CDR2 SNEGSKA (reference sequence). The CDR3 DNA reads as TGCAGTGCTTCCTTCAGCGGGAAACCGCACAATGAGCAGTTCTTC. It specifies CSASFSGKPHNEQFF.

The V and J genes are TRBV10-3 and TRBJ2-5; D remains unclear. Germline V gene sequence: CDR1 ENHRY, CDR2 SYGVKD. This CDR3 spans 14 amino acids. V was shortened by 3 bases and J by 5 bases, with 13 bases between the two germline ends. The CDR3 coding sequence is TGTGCCATCAGTGACCCGAAGACCGGGGAGACCCAGTACTTC. Its protein is CAISDPKTGETQYF.

The chain employs TRBV3-1 and TRBJ1-1; D is undetermined. V shed 3 bases and J shed 8 bases, with 7 bases lying between them. Germline values: CDR1 LGHDT, CDR2 YNNKEL (reference sequence). This CDR3 has 11 amino acids. The CDR3 nucleotides are TGTGCCAGCAGCCACTTTGGGGAAGCTTTCTTT. Its protein is CASSHFGEAFF.

This clonotype appeared a few times. The V and J genes are TRBV27 and TRBJ2-7; the match to TRBD1 covers 9 bases. CDR3 length equals 15 residues. CDR1 is MNHEY, CDR2 SMNVEV, per germline (reference sequence). The trim removed 3 bases at V and 2 bases at J, leaving 5 bases unmatched. CDR3 DNA sequence: TGTGCCAGCAGTTTGGGACAGGGTCGCCCCTACGAGCAGTACTTC. Translated, it gives CASSLGQGRPYEQYF.

The rearrangement links TRBV20-1 to TRBJ2-2; D gene uncertain. Between the trimmed V and J ends, which lost 1 base and 8 bases, there was a span of 11 bases. The CDR3 sequence is 13 residues long. Germline CDR1 is DFQATT and CDR2 is SNEGSKA (reference sequence). The CDR3 sequence: CSARAGPGGELFF. Here the CDR3 DNA reads TGCAGTGCTAGAGCTGGGCCCGGTGGGGAGCTGTTTTTT.

This rearrangement joins TRBV12-3 or TRBV12-4 to TRBJ2-1, with D possibly TRBD1 on 5 matching bases. The CDR3 extends over 13 amino acids. V lost 4 bases and J 12 bases, leaving 16 bases between the germline ends. The CDR3 loop reads CASSSTVRGVQFF. The DNA of the CDR3 is TGTGCCAGCAGTTCCACTGTAAGGGGTGTGCAGTTCTTC.

This clonotype came up once. The chain is built from TRBV10-3 and TRBJ2-7; perhaps TRBD1 as D (5 bases). Trimming removed 8 bases at V and 0 bases at J, with 14 bases between. Germline assignment: CDR1 ENHRY and CDR2 SYGVKD. The CDR3 contains 14 residues. The CDR3 nucleotides read TGTGCCATCGGGCCCAGGGCCCGCTCCTACGAGCAGTACTTC. This translates into CAIGPRARSYEQYF.

The J gene is TRBJ2-2, the V gene TRBV30; weak D call: TRBD1 (5 bases). Trimming cost V 1 base and J 6 bases, with 9 bases left between them. The CDR3 consists of 13 residues. Per germline, CDR1 GTSNPN and CDR2 SVGIG (reference sequence). CDR3 nucleotide sequence: TGTGCCTGGAGTGGTCAGGGCGCCGGGGAGCTGTTTTTT. Amino acid sequence: CAWSGQGAGELFF.

This sequence joins TRBV9 and TRBJ1-5, with a tentative D call TRBD1 (5 bases). This CDR3 spans 15 amino acids. Trimming left V 3 bases short and J 2 bases short, with 12 bases between. Germline loops: CDR1 SGDLS, CDR2 YYNGEE. DNA for the CDR3: TGTGCCAGCAGCGCCGGGATGGGGGGCAATCAGCCCCAGCATTTT. It specifies CASSAGMGGNQPQHF.